This T cell receptor (beta chain) was documented in a study of beta chain bispecific antibodies for T cell cancers. Study overall: Surviving healthy donor T cells from leukemia-line and bispecific antibody cocultures were TRBV-sequenced for family depletion. HPB-ALL carried surface TRBV5-5, while Jurkat carried TRBV12-3. Study results and limitations: In these mixed samples, most targeted TRBV reads derived from the leukemia cell line.

Libraries carried unique molecular identifiers used for clonotype counts. TCRdb redid the calling of the 5' RACE reads with MiXCR, one entry per CDR3 protein. The sample carries approximately 20,000 distinct CDR3 sequences, around 2.4% recorded once. Blood mononuclear cells were expanded for 3 days using either OKT3 anti-CD3 antibody or CD3/CD28 beads. Cocultures held 5 x 10^4 or so normal T cells, 5 x 10^4 or so targets, and bispecific antibody. Germline CDR1 is SGHAT and CDR2 is FQNNGV. CDR3 length: 14 residues. J gave up 5 bases and V 1 base, and 2 bases lay outside the gene matches. The sample holds a few counts of this clonotype. Its antigen is undetermined.

The source of this sequence is a human donor in good health. Some clones in this sample may be carry-over from other donors' samples. Sequences were obtained from healthy donor T cells cultured with leukemia cells. The rearrangement uses TRBV11-2 and TRBJ2-5; TRBD1 aligns across 9 bases. CDR3 sequence reads: CASSLGGQGETQYF. The DNA for the CDR3 is TGTGCCAGCAGCTTAGGGGGACAGGGTGAGACCCAGTACTTC.